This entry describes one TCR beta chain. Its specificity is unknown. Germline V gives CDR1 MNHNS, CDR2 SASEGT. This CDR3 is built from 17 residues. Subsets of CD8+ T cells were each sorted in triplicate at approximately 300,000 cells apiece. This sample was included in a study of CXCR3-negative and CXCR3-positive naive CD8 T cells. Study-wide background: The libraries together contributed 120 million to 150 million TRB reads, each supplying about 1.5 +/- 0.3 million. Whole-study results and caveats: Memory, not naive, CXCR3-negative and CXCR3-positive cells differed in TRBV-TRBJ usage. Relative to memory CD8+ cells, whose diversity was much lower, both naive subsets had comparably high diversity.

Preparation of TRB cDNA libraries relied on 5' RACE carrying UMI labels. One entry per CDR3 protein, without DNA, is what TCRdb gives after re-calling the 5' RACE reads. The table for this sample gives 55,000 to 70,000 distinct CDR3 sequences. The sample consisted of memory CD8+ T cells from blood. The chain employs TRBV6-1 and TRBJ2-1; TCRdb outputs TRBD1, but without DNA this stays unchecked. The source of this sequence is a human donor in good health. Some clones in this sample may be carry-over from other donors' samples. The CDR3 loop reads CASRGPAGGLLDNEQFF.